This TCR beta chain comes out of a study of shared clonotypes between healthy human individuals. In germline, CDR1 is MGHRA, CDR2 YSYEKL. The ends lost 0 bases at V and 0 bases at J; junction bases unmatched: 9. The CDR3 runs 19 residues. Produced via immunoSEQ multiplex PCR; TCRdb's table is partial and in-frame only. The data contain over a million clones, 70% to 80% of them singletons. The sequence came from a man younger than 35 in good health. Some clones in this sample may be carry-over from other donors' samples. Sequenced: memory CD4+ T cells from PBMCs. As for subset: CD45RA-negative fraction. This chain links TRBV4-1 with TRBJ1-3; 9 nucleotides align to TRBD1. The CDR3 sequence is CASSQDYGTGIISGNTIYF. CDR3 coding DNA: TGCGCCAGCAGCCAAGATTATGGGACAGGGATTATCTCTGGAAACACCATATATTTT.